This is a list of T cell receptor beta chains from one sample in a study of OX40 agonist ivuxolimab in advanced cancers. Assay used: immunoSEQ multiplex PCR; TCRdb lists only in-frame clones, some missing. The sample holds about 64,000 clones, 84% seen once. The sequencing used CD4+ or CD8+ T cells sorted from blood, collected in a trial of the OX40 agonist ivuxolimab. The receptors were sampled from an adult with an advanced solid tumor such as melanoma, head and neck, liver or kidney cancer. CDR3s include the opening cysteine and the closing phenylalanine or tryptophan.

v_gene	len	j_gene	CDR3aa
TRBV18	16	TRBJ2-7	CASSPLAGRSSYEQYF
TRBV11-3	15	TRBJ2-1	CASSFRTGAYNEQFF
TRBV7-8	15	TRBJ2-3	CASSPGATSTDTQYF
TRBV5-4	15	TRBJ2-3	CASSQGLAATDTQYF
TRBV30	15	TRBJ1-2	CAWSPTSRGAGGYTF
TRBV7-9	16	TRBJ2-3	CASSPTQGLLTDTQYF
TRBV9	14	TRBJ2-2	CASSRTGTVGELFF
TRBV19	13	TRBJ2-2	CSSGQGRTGELFF
TRBV5-1	14	TRBJ2-2	CASSLDSSSGELFF
TRBV30	15	TRBJ2-1	CAGWPGTGEHNEQFF
TRBV11-2	16	TRBJ2-1	CASSTSTGFSYNEQFF
TRBV19	14	.	CASSVTSASYEQYF
TRBV7-2	13	TRBJ2-7	CASSSQGAGEQYF
TRBV5-6	15	TRBJ2-1	CASSWGLAGSNEQFF
TRBV9	16	TRBJ2-1	CASSEDSGGGEKGEFF
TRBV5-5	16	TRBJ1-1	CASSKYRGTMNTEAFF
TRBV7-9	16	TRBJ2-7	CASSPRTSGGAKEQYF
TRBV7-2	13	TRBJ1-2	CASSPKSLGGYTF
TRBV7-2	16	TRBJ2-7	CASSLNSGLVPREQYF
TRBV27	16	TRBJ2-5	CASSFRAGGHQETQYF
TRBV19	11	TRBJ1-1	CASSANTEAFF
TRBV19	14	TRBJ1-1	CASSIDRVATEAFF
TRBV10-2	16	TRBJ1-4	CASSDGGRATNEKLFF
TRBV5-1	16	TRBJ2-2	CASSPGTGGITGELFF
TRBV28	16	TRBJ2-7	CASSPRGTGGSYEQYF
TRBV29-1	12	TRBJ2-5	CSATRGWETQYF
TRBV6-1	13	TRBJ1-1	CASSARGTGGAFF
TRBV4-3	18	TRBJ2-5	CASSPGLAGSLSWETQYF
TRBV25-1	13	.	CASRKGLSYEQYF
TRBV6-5	14	TRBJ2-2	CASRAGGGTGELFF
TRBV7-3	15	TRBJ2-3	CASSFRGADADTQYF
TRBV11-1	14	TRBJ2-5	CASSLTSWGETQYF
TRBV7-3	18	TRBJ2-2	CASSINPGHPYYTGELFF
TRBV5-1	15	TRBJ2-5	CASSPQPTSGETQYF
TRBV28	14	TRBJ1-5	CASRIGTGNQPQHF
TRBV7-9	14	TRBJ2-1	CASSFWPYSGAPFF
TRBV11-3	14	TRBJ2-5	CASSLTSGTETQYF
TRBV2	15	TRBJ2-1	CASTPQRTSYNEQFF
TRBV6-1	15	TRBJ1-4	CASSPRTATNEKLFF
TRBV6-6	15	TRBJ2-2	CASSYRDRNTGELFF
TRBV12-5	16	TRBJ2-1	CASGLFVGTGANEQFF
TRBV30	12	TRBJ2-7	CAWSVGSYEQYF
TRBV12-2	16	TRBJ1-5	CASRLATRDSNQPQHF
TRBV29-1	12	TRBJ2-7	CSVGTSSYEQYF
TRBV30	12	TRBJ1-1	CAWSAGRTEAFF
TRBV29-1	13	TRBJ2-5	CSVELAGQETQYF
TRBV6-5	14	TRBJ1-2	CASTRSGGIYGYTF